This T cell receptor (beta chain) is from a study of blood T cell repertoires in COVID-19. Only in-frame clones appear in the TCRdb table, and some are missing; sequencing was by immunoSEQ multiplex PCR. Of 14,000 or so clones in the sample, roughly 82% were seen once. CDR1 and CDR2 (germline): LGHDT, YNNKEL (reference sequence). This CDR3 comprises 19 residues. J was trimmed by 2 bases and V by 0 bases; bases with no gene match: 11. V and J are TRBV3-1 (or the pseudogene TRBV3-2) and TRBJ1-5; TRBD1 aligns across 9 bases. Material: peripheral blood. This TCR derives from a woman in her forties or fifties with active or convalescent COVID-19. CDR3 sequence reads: CASSQDHPGRTGGNQPQHF. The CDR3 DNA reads TGTGCCAGCAGCCAAGATCATCCTGGTAGGACAGGGGGCAATCAGCCCCAGCATTTT.